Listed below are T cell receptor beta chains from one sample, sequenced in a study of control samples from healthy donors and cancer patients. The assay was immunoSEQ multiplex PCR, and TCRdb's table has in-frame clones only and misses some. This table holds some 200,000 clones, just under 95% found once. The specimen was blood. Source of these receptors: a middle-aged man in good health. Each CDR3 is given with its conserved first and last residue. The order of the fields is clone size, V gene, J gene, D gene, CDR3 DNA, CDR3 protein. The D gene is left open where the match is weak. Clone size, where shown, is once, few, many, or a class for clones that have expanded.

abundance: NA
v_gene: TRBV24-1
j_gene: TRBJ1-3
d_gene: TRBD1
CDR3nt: TGTGCCACCAGTGATCCGGGACAGGGAGGAAACACCATATATTTT
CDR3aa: CATSDPGQGGNTIYF

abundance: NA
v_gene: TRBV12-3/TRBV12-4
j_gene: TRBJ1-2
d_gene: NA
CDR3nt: TGTGCCAGCAGTTTTCAGGGCCTTGGCTACACCTTC
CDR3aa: CASSFQGLGYTF

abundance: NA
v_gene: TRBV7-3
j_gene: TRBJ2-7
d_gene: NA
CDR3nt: TGTGCCAGCAGCTTTTCAGGGTCCTACGAGCAGTACTTC
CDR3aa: CASSFSGSYEQYF

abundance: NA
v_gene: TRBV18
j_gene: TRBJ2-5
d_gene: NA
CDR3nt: TGTGCCAGCTCATACGACAATCGAGAGACCCAGTACTTC
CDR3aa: CASSYDNRETQYF

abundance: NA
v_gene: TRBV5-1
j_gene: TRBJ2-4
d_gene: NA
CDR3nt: TGCGCCAGCAGCTTTAATATGGTCAGGGACAACATTCAGTACTTC
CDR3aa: CASSFNMVRDNIQYF

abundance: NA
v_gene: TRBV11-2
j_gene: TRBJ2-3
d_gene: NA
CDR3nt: TGTGCCAGCAGCTTGGGGGCCAGAGATACGCAGTATTTT
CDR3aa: CASSLGARDTQYF

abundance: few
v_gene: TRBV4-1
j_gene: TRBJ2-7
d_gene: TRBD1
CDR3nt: TGCGCCAGCAGCCAGTACCGGGACAGGGTAAACTACGAGCAGTACTTC
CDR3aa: CASSQYRDRVNYEQYF

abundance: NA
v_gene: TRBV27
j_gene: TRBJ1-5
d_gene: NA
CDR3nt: TGTGCCAGCCAATCAAACAGGGCTCAGCCCCAGCATTTT
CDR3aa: CASQSNRAQPQHF

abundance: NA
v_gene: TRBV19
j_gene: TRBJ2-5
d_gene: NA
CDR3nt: TGTGCCAGTAGGAGAGGAGAGACCCAGTACTTC
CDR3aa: CASRRGETQYF

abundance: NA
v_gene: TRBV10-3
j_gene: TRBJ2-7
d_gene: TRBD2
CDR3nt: TGTGCCATCAGGGCGGGGGGGGAATGGGACGAGCAGTACTTC
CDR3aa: CAIRAGGEWDEQYF

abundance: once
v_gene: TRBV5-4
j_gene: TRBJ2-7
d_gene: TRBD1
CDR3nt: TGTGCCAGCAGCCTTGGACAGGCTACCTACGAGCAGTACTTC
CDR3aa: CASSLGQATYEQYF

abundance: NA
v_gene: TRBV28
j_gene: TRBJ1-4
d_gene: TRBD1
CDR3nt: TGTGCCAGCAGTTTCAGACAGGGACCAAATGAAAAACTGTTTTTT
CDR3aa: CASSFRQGPNEKLFF

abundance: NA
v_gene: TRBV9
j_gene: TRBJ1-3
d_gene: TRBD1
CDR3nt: TGTGCCAGCAGCGCCCAGGGGGGAGGGAAAGGAAACACCATATATTTT
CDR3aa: CASSAQGGGKGNTIYF

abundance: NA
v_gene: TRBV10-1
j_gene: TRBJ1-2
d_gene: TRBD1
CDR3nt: TGCGCCAGCAGTCCCGGGACAGGGCATGGCTACACCTTC
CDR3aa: CASSPGTGHGYTF

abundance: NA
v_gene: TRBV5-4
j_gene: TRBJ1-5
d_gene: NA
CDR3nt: TGTGCCAGCAGCTACATGGGGCCGAATCAGCCCCAGCATTTT
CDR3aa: CASSYMGPNQPQHF

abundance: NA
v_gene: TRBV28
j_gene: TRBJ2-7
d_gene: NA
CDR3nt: TGTGCCAGCAGTTCGGGGGCCTCATACGAGCAGTACTTC
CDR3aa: CASSSGASYEQYF

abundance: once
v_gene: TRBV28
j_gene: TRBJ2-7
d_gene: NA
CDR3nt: TGTGCCAGCAGGACCGGGACGAACTACGAGCAGTACTTC
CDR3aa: CASRTGTNYEQYF

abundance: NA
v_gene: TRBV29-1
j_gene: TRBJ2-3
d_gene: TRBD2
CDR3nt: TGCAGCGTTTGCCGGGGGGGTTTGACAGATACGCAGTATTTT
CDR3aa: CSVCRGGLTDTQYF

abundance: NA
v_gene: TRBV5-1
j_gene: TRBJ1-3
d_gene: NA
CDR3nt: TGCGCCAGCAGCGCAATCGCTGGTGGTGGAAACACCATATATTTT
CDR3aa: CASSAIAGGGNTIYF

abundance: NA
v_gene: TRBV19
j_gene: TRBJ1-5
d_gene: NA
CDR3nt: TGTGCCAGTAGGTTAGTAACAGGGAGGCAGCCCCAGCATTTT
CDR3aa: CASRLVTGRQPQHF

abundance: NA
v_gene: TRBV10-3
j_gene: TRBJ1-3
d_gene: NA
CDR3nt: TGTGCCATCAGTGAGTCGTCCGGGCCTGGAAACACCATATATTTT
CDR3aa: CAISESSGPGNTIYF

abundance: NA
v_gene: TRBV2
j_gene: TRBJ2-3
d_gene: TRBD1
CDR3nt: TGTGCCAGCAGTGGCCGGACAGGGGGGGATACGCAGTATTTT
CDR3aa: CASSGRTGGDTQYF

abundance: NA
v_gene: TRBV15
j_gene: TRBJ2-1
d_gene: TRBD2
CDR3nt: TGTGCCACCAGCAGAGTACATGCTAGCGGGGGGGTTGAGCAGTTCTTC
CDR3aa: CATSRVHASGGVEQFF

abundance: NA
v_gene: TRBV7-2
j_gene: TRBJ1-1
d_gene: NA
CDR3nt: TGTGCCAGCAGCCCAGGGGCGGCGAACACTGAAGCTTTCTTT
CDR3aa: CASSPGAANTEAFF

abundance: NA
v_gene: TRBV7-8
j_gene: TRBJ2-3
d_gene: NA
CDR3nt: TGTGCCAGCAGCTTCCGGGGGCCGCGCACAGATACGCAGTATTTT
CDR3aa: CASSFRGPRTDTQYF

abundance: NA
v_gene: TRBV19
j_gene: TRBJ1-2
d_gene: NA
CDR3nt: TGTGCCAGTAGTACCCTGACCATGGCCACCTTC
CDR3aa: CASSTLTMATF

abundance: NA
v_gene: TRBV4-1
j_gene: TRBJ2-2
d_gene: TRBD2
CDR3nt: TGCGCCAGCAGCCTCCCGGGACTAGTCGCCGGGGAGCTGTTTTTT
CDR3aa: CASSLPGLVAGELFF

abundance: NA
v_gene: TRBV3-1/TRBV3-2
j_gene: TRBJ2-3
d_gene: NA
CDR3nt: TGTGCCAGCAGCCGCAACATTGGGCCGGATACGCAGTATTTT
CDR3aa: CASSRNIGPDTQYF

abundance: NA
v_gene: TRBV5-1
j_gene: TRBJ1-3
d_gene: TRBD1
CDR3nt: TGCGCCAGCAGCTTGGTGGGGACAGGTGGAAACACCATATATTTT
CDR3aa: CASSLVGTGGNTIYF

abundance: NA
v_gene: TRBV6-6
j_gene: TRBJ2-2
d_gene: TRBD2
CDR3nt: TGTGCCAGCAGTTCGGGGGGCGGGGAGCTGTTTTTT
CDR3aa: CASSSGGGELFF

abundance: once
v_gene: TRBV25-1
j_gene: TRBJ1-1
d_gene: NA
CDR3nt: TGTGCCAGCAGTGAATGGGGAAGTACTATAGCTTTCTTT
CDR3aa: CASSEWGSTIAFF

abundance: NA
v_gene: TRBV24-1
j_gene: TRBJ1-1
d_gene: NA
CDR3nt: TGTGCCACCAGTGGACTAATGGGGGAGGCCACTGAAGCTTTCTTT
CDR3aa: CATSGLMGEATEAFF

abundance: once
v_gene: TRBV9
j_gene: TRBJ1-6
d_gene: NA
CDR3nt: TGTGCCAGCAGCGTTGGGGGAGGGGGGCATTCACCCCTCCACTTT
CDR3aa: CASSVGGGGHSPLHF

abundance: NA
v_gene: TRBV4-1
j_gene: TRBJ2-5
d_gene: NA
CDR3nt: TGCGCCAGCAGCCAAGACCGGGAAGAGACCCAGTACTTC
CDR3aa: CASSQDREETQYF

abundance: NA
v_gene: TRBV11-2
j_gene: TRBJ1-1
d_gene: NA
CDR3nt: TGTGCCAGCAGCTTAGATGGGGTGGGCGACACTGAAGCTTTCTTT
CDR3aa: CASSLDGVGDTEAFF

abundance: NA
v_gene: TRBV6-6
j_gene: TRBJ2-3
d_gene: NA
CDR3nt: TGTGCCAGCTGTCGGGTAGACAAGCGGGCCCCAGATACGCAGTATTTT
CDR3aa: CASCRVDKRAPDTQYF

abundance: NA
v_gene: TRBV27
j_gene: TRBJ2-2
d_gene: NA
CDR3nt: TGTGCCAGCAGGCTCATATCCGGGGAGCTGTTTTTT
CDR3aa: CASRLISGELFF

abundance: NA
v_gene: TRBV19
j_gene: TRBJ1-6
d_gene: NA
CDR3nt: TGTGCCAGTAGTCCCGGGGGAGCCCTCCACTTT
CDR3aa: CASSPGGALHF

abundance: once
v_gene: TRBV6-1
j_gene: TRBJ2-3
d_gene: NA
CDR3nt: TGTGCCAGCAGTGATACCGGGATCACAGATACGCAGTATTTT
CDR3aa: CASSDTGITDTQYF

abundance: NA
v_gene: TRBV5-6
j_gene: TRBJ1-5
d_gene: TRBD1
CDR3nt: TGTGCCAGCAGCGGACAGGGGAAACAGCCCCAGCATTTT
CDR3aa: CASSGQGKQPQHF

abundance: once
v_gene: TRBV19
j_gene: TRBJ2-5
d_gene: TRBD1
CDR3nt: TGTGCCAGTAGTATCGGGACAGGCCTCCAAGAGACCCAGTACTTC
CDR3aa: CASSIGTGLQETQYF

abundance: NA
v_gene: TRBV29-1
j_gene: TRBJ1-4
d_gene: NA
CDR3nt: TGCAGCGTGGGATGGGCTTTGGGCGGCAGTGAAAAACTGTTTTTT
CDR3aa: CSVGWALGGSEKLFF

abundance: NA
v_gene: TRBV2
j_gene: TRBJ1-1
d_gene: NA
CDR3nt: TGTGCCAGCAGTGACCCCAGGGAGGAGGGGGAGGTGAACACTGAAGCTTTCTTT
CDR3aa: CASSDPREEGEVNTEAFF

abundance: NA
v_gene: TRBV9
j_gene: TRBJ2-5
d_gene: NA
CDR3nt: TGTGCCAGCAGCGTAGGGCGGGGGCATTCCCCAGAGACCCAGTACTTC
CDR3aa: CASSVGRGHSPETQYF

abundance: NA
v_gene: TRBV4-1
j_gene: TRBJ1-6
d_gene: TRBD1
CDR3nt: TGCGCCAGCAGCCCTCGTGCGGGACAGGTTAATTCACCCCTCCACTTT
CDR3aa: CASSPRAGQVNSPLHF

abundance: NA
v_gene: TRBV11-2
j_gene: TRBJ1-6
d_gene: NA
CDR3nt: TGTGCCAGCAGCTTCTCCTATAATTCACCCCTCCACTTT
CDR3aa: CASSFSYNSPLHF

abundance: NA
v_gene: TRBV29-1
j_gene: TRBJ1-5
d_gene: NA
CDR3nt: TGCAGCGTCCCCGTCGGGGGCGGCAATCAGCCCCAGCATTTT
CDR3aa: CSVPVGGGNQPQHF

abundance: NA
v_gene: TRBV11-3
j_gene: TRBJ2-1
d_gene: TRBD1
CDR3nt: TGTGCCAGCAGTAGAGCCGGGACAGGGGGCCTCAATGAGCAGTTCTTC
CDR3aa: CASSRAGTGGLNEQFF

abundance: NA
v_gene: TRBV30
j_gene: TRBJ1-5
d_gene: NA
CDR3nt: TGTGCCTGGAGGGTACAGGGTTTGTCAAGCAATCAGCCCCAGCATTTT
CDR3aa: CAWRVQGLSSNQPQHF

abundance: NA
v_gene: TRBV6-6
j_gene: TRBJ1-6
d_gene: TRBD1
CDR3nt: TGTGCCAGTACCGACAGGGGAGCTAATTCACCCCTCCACTTT
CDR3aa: CASTDRGANSPLHF

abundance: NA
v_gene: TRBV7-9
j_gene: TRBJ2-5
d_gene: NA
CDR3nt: TGTGCCAGCGGCTTGGGGCTAGAGACCCAGTACTTC
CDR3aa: CASGLGLETQYF

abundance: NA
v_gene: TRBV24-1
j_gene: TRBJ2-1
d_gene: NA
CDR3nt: TGTGCCACCAGTCGCGGCAGGGAAGTGCAGTTCTTC
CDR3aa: CATSRGREVQFF

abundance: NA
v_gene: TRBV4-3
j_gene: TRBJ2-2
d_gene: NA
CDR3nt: TGCGCCAGCAGCGCCTCAGGGGTTTCCTTGAACACCGGGGAGCTGTTTTTT
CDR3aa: CASSASGVSLNTGELFF

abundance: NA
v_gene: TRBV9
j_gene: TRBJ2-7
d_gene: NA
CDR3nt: TGTGCCAGCAGCGTAGGGCAGGCCACCTACGAGCAGTACTTC
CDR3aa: CASSVGQATYEQYF

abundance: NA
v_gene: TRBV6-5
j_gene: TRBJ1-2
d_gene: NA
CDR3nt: TGTGCCAGCAGAAAAGACGTCGGCTACACCTTC
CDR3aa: CASRKDVGYTF

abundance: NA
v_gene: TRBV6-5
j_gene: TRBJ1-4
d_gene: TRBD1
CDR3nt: TGTGCCAGCAGCCATGCAGGGGGCGGGTTAGAAAAACTGTTTTTT
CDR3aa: CASSHAGGGLEKLFF

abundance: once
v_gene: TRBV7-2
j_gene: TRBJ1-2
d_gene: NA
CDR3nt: TGTGCCAGCAGCTTAAAAGTCCCCCCCGGGGGCGGCTACACCTTC
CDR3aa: CASSLKVPPGGGYTF

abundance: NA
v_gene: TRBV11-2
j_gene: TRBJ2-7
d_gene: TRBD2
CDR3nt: TGTGCCAGCAGCCCGGGGGGCTACGAGCAGTACTTC
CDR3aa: CASSPGGYEQYF

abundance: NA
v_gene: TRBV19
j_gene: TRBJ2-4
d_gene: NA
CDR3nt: TGTGCCAGTAGTAGGATGGGTCCAGCCAAAAACATTCAGTACTTC
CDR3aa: CASSRMGPAKNIQYF

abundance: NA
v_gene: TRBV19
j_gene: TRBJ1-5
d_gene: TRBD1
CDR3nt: TGTGCCAGTAGTATCAATTCATTCGGGACAGGGATGAGGCAGCCCCAGCATTTT
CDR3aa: CASSINSFGTGMRQPQHF